The 15 T cell receptor beta chains given below trace back to one sample, sequenced in a study of blood T cell repertoires in COVID-19. TCRdb keeps only in-frame clones here, not all; method: immunoSEQ multiplex PCR. The sample consists of 150,000 or so clones, 81% of them appearing once. The sample comprised peripheral blood. The receptors shown here come from a human donor in a cohort sampled during active COVID-19.

The chain employs TRBV5-1 and TRBJ1-1; D ambiguous. The CDR3 covers 14 residues. V was cut by 3 bases and J by 7 bases, with 16 bases left in between. The germline V gene has CDR1 SGHRS and CDR2 YFSETQ. CDR3 amino acids: CASSSPEAANEAFF. In nucleotides, the CDR3 is TGCGCCAGCAGCTCGCCCGAGGCAGCCAATGAAGCTTTCTTT.

The genes are TRBV9 and TRBJ1-2; D is uncertain. The V and J ends lost 0 bases and 4 bases respectively, with 10 bases between them. Looked up from germline, CDR1 is SGDLS and CDR2 is YYNGEE. The CDR3 sequence is 14 residues long. The CDR3 sequence is CASSVAAGSYGYTF. CDR3 bases: TGTGCCAGCAGCGTAGCTGCCGGTAGCTATGGCTACACCTTC. Using reference TRBV9 and TRBJ1-2 for the parts outside the CDR3, the full variable domain is DSGVTQTPKHLITATGQRVTLRCSPRSGDLSVYWYQQSLDQGLQFLIQYYNGEERAKGNILERFSAQQFPDLHSELNLSSLELGDSALYFCASSVAAGSYGYTFGSGTRLTVV.

The chain combines TRBV15 with TRBJ2-7; 8 positions match TRBD1. The CDR3 has 14 residues. Trimming removed 4 bases from V and 4 bases from J; junction bases left unmatched: 6. Per germline, CDR1 LNHNV and CDR2 YYDKDF (reference sequence). CDR3 loop: CATSTPTGDYEQYF. The CDR3 bases are TGTGCCACCAGCACCCCGACAGGGGATTACGAGCAGTACTTC.

A note on this clone: This same CDR3 is encoded by further DNA sequences in the sample. The V call is TRBV19, the J call TRBJ2-5, with 8 bases identical to TRBD2. The CDR3 runs to 14 residues. V gave up 3 bases and J gave up 2 bases; unmatched junction bases: 2. CDR1 and CDR2 from the germline V gene are LNHDA and SQIVND (reference sequence). CDR3 coding DNA: TGTGCCAGTAGTATCGGGAGGGGGCAAGAGACCCAGTACTTC. It specifies CASSIGRGQETQYF.

On this clone: The sample has other DNA sequences that encode this CDR3 too. The V and J genes are TRBV11-2 and TRBJ1-1, with no clear D. CDR1 and CDR2 from the germline V gene are SGHAT and FQNNGV. The V and J ends lost 0 bases and 1 base respectively, with 3 bases between them. CDR3 length: 13 residues. The CDR3 region is CASSLDRNTEAFF. As DNA, the CDR3 is TGTGCCAGCAGCTTAGACAGGAACACTGAAGCTTTCTTT.

Points on this clone: The junction departs from germline at one end; a sequencing error may be responsible. J is TRBJ2-1 and V is TRBV27; TRBD2 matches at 7 bases. CDR3 length: 16 residues. Germline values: CDR1 MNHEY, CDR2 SMNVEV (reference sequence). The CDR3 here is CASSISGRLGYNEQFF. The CDR3 nucleotides read TGTGCCAGCAGTATATCCGGGAGGCTTGGCTACAATGAGCAGTTCTTC.

V and J are TRBV29-1 and TRBJ2-4, with TRBD2 matching over 8 bases. Per the germline V gene, CDR1 is SQVTM and CDR2 is ANQGSEA. Trimming at V came to 5 bases and at J to 13 bases, leaving 10 bases not matched to a gene. This CDR3 spans 12 amino acids. This chain's CDR3 is CSVQRAGDSQYF. DNA of the CDR3: TGCAGCGTTCAACGAGCGGGGGACTCGCAGTACTTC. The full variable domain, rest sourced from reference TRBV29-1 and TRBJ2-4, is SAVISQKPSRDICQRGTSLTIQCQVDSQVTMMFWYRQQPGQSLTLIATANQGSEATYESGFVIDKFPISRPNLTFSTLTVSNMSPEDSSIYLCSVQRAGDSQYFGAGTRLSVL.

The chain is built from TRBV6-1 and TRBJ2-4, with 7 bases aligning to TRBD1. This CDR3 is 14 amino acids long. Trimming cost V 6 bases and J 4 bases; bases outside gene matches: 6. The germline CDR1 and CDR2 sequences are MNHNS and SASEGT. As DNA, the CDR3 is TGTGCCAGCAGCAAGGGGGCGCGGAAAAACATTCAGTACTTC. It translates to CASSKGARKNIQYF.

This clone appeared a few times. The chain recombines TRBV19 with TRBJ2-1, with 10 bases lining up with TRBD2. The CDR3 loop spans 15 amino acids. Looked up from germline, CDR1 is LNHDA and CDR2 is SQIVND (reference sequence). Trimming cost V 5 bases and J 8 bases; bases outside gene matches: 9. CDR3 region: CASSGLAGGYYEQFF. For the CDR3, the DNA is TGTGCCAGTAGTGGGTTAGCGGGGGGATACTATGAGCAGTTCTTC.

The J gene is TRBJ2-1, the V gene TRBV5-1, with D possibly being TRBD1 (5 bases). The CDR3 contains 11 residues. V lost 4 bases to trimming and J lost 9 bases, with 8 bases between them. From germline, CDR1 is SGHRS and CDR2 YFSETQ. The CDR3 sequence is CASSLQGEQFF. The CDR3 DNA reads as TGCGCCAGCAGCCTTCAGGGTGAGCAGTTCTTC.

This chain connects TRBV19 to TRBJ2-3; 11 nucleotides line up with TRBD2. This CDR3 is 19 amino acids long. J was trimmed by 2 bases and V by 3 bases; bases with no gene match: 13. The germline gives CDR1 LNHDA, CDR2 SQIVND (reference sequence). The CDR3 is CASSILVGTSGGLTDTQYF. The CDR3 nucleotides are TGTGCCAGTAGTATCCTCGTGGGAACTAGCGGGGGTCTCACAGATACGCAGTATTTT.

There are a few counts of this clone. J is TRBJ2-7 and V is TRBV28; D possibly corresponds to TRBD2 (7 bases). V was trimmed by 2 bases and J by 4 bases, leaving 12 bases between them. Germline CDR1 is MDHEN and CDR2 is SYDVKM. This CDR3 has 14 residues. The CDR3 region is CASSLEGGRYEQYF. The CDR3 region has the DNA TGTGCCAGCAGTTTAGAGGGGGGGCGATACGAGCAGTACTTC.

The chain recombines TRBV10-3 with TRBJ2-2; 8 bases align to TRBD1. The junction had 6 bases not matched to a gene; V was cut back by 6 bases and J by 6 bases. From germline, CDR1 is ENHRY and CDR2 SYGVKD. This CDR3 has 14 amino acids. The CDR3 DNA reads TGTGCCATCAGCAAGGACAGGGATCCCGGGGAGCTGTTTTTT. This gives the protein CAISKDRDPGELFF.

The DNA of the CDR3 is TGTGCCAGCAGCCCCAAAGAGACCCAGTACTTC. Protein product: CASSPKETQYF. This sequence joins TRBV7-2 and TRBJ2-5, with D unresolved. CDR3 length: 11 amino acids. Germline V CDR1 and CDR2: SGHTA, FQGNSA. Trimming pared 5 bases from V and 3 bases from J, leaving 4 bases between.

The chain carries TRBV7-9 and TRBJ2-1; possibly TRBD1 for D (6 bases). The V and J ends lost 5 bases and 0 bases respectively, with 11 bases between them. Per germline, CDR1 SEHNR and CDR2 FQNEAQ (reference sequence). The CDR3 length is 15 residues. The CDR3 region has the DNA TGTGCCAGCAGCACAGGACAGAGCTCCTACAATGAGCAGTTCTTC. Translated, it gives CASSTGQSSYNEQFF.